A selection of T cell receptor beta chains follows, all from one sample in a study of T cells in Graves' hyperthyroidism and ophthalmopathy. TCRdb itself ran the multiplex PCR reads through MiXCR, one entry per CDR3 protein. Of 190,000 or so distinct CDR3 sequences in the sample, approximately 16% are singletons; the top ten hold approximately 40%. The source material was blood. The receptors shown here come from a man aged 35-49 years with Graves' hyperthyroidism. The CDR3 runs from the conserved cysteine through the conserved F or W. The D gene is left open where the match is weak. A row's size may be missing; if present it is once, few, many or a size class.

d_call j_call v_call clone_size cdr3_aa cdr3_nt
TRBD1 TRBJ2-6 TRBV6-1 once CASRGQGVTNVLTF TGTGCCAGCAGGGGACAGGGTGTAACCAACGTCCTGACTTTC
- TRBJ1-2 TRBV2 few CASSGDTNYGYTF TGTGCCAGCAGCGGGGACACTAACTATGGCTACACCTTC
TRBD1 TRBJ2-5 TRBV6-1 many CASSYTSGTGETQYF TGTGCCAGCAGTTACACCAGCGGGACAGGGGAGACCCAGTACTTC
- TRBJ2-3 TRBV2 many CASERDDTQYF TGTGCCAGCGAACGGGACGATACGCAGTATTTT
- TRBJ2-3 TRBV7-2 few CASSSRTARNSTDTQYF TGTGCCAGCAGCTCAAGGACGGCTAGAAATAGCACAGATACGCAGTATTTT
- TRBJ2-5 TRBV4-1 few CASSQDDLEETQYF TGCGCCAGCAGCCAAGACGATCTTGAAGAGACCCAGTACTTC
TRBD1 TRBJ2-1 TRBV9 - CASSVRGQGNEQFF TGTGCCAGCAGCGTAAGGGGACAGGGCAATGAGCAGTTCTTC
- TRBJ1-2 TRBV6-2/TRBV6-3 - CASSYPSEGYTF TGTGCCAGCAGTTACCCCTCAGAGGGCTACACCTTC
- TRBJ2-3 TRBV5-1 few CASSLNAGADTQYF TGCGCCAGCAGCTTGAACGCGGGGGCGGATACGCAGTATTTT
TRBD1 TRBJ2-7 TRBV3-1 - CASSQGGTGTYEQYF TGTGCCAGCAGCCAAGGGGGGACAGGGACCTACGAGCAGTACTTC
- TRBJ1-4 TRBV20-1 many CSASVLEKLFF TGCAGTGCTAGTGTCCTAGAAAAACTGTTTTTT
- TRBJ2-3 TRBV20-1 few CSARETLYTDTRYF TGCAGTGCTAGGGAGACACTATACACAGATACGCGGTATTTT
- TRBJ2-7 TRBV30 many CAWSRRRSYEQYF TGTGCCTGGAGTCGGAGGAGGTCCTACGAGCAGTACTTC
TRBD1 TRBJ1-3 TRBV9 few CASSSRRGTVTGNTIYF TGTGCCAGCAGCTCTAGGAGGGGGACAGTCACCGGAAACACCATATATTTT
- TRBJ1-3 TRBV20-1 - CSARPPNSGNTIYF TGCAGTGCTAGACCCCCAAACTCTGGAAACACCATATATTTT
- TRBJ2-3 TRBV5-5 few CASSPRAGVTDTQYF TGTGCCAGCAGCCCCAGGGCGGGCGTCACAGATACGCAGTATTTT
- TRBJ2-7 TRBV6-2/TRBV6-3 few CASSWTHEQYF TGTGCCAGCAGTTGGACCCACGAGCAGTACTTC
- TRBJ2-1 TRBV7-3 many CASSLRSYNEQFF TGTGCCAGCAGCCTTAGGAGCTACAATGAGCAGTTCTTC
- TRBJ1-2 TRBV6-1 many CASTPGLDYGYTF TGTGCCAGCACTCCCGGGCTCGACTATGGCTACACCTTC
- TRBJ2-7 TRBV20-1 - CSARVTSTRAEQYF TGCAGTGCTAGGGTCACTAGTACGAGGGCCGAGCAGTACTTC
- TRBJ1-1 TRBV3-1 many CASSHRGFKAFF TGTGCCAGCAGCCATAGGGGCTTCAAAGCTTTCTTT
- TRBJ2-2 TRBV11-3 - CASSSASVPRGSGELFF TGTGCCAGCAGCTCCGCGAGTGTCCCGAGGGGGTCCGGGGAGCTGTTTTTT
- TRBJ1-1 TRBV28 few CASSFMDTSEAFF TGTGCCAGCAGTTTTATGGACACCAGTGAAGCTTTCTTT
- TRBJ1-1 TRBV4-2 few CASSVKGNTEAFF TGTGCCAGCAGCGTAAAGGGGAACACTGAAGCTTTCTTT
- TRBJ1-2 TRBV5-1 many CASSLGSSRGYTF TGCGCCAGCAGCTTGGGATCTAGTCGGGGCTACACCTTC
TRBD1 TRBJ2-7 TRBV7-2 few CASSKPGQKYEQYF TGTGCCAGCAGCAAACCGGGACAGAAATACGAGCAGTACTTC
- TRBJ1-2 TRBV2 many CASSDTAGTGGYTF TGTGCCAGCAGTGACACAGCCGGGACGGGTGGCTACACCTTC
TRBD1 TRBJ2-7 TRBV11-2 once CASSFDQGAREQYF TGTGCCAGCAGCTTCGACCAGGGGGCGCGGGAGCAGTACTTC
- TRBJ2-7 TRBV18 many CASSPRQGGSYEQYF TGTGCCAGCTCACCACGACAGGGAGGCTCCTACGAGCAGTACTTC
TRBD1 TRBJ1-2 TRBV12-3/TRBV12-4 many CASNNLGAGGLTGGYTF TGTGCCAGCAACAATTTAGGGGCAGGGGGCCTTACGGGCGGCTACACCTTC
- TRBJ2-5 TRBV5-1 many CASSSGSTETQYF TGCGCCAGCAGCTCCGGGTCTACGGAGACCCAGTACTTC
- TRBJ2-2 TRBV5-1 - CASSLSSQENTGELFF TGCGCCAGCAGCTTGAGTAGCCAGGAGAACACCGGGGAGCTGTTTTTT
TRBD2 TRBJ2-3 TRBV20-1 many CSAVPGTSGGEGTDTQYF TGCAGTGCTGTCCCCGGGACTAGCGGGGGGGAAGGCACAGATACGCAGTATTTT
- TRBJ2-1 TRBV15 many CATSTGRGGSLYNEQFF TGTGCCACCAGCACAGGGAGGGGGGGCTCTCTCTACAATGAGCAGTTCTTC
- TRBJ2-2 TRBV12-3/TRBV12-4 many CASSSSDGELFF TGTGCCAGCAGTTCTAGCGACGGGGAGCTGTTTTTT
- TRBJ2-3 TRBV18 many CASSLGQKSTDTQYF TGTGCCAGCTCACTTGGACAGAAAAGCACAGATACGCAGTATTTT
- TRBJ2-7 TRBV25-1 - CASNQGYEQYF TGTGCCAGCAATCAGGGCTACGAGCAGTACTTC
- TRBJ1-1 TRBV6-1 many CASSWGGATEAFF TGTGCCAGCAGCTGGGGAGGAGCCACTGAAGCTTTCTTT
- TRBJ1-5 TRBV7-2 many CASSSSLNQPQHF TGTGCCAGCAGCTCCTCGCTTAATCAGCCCCAGCATTTT
TRBD1 TRBJ1-1 TRBV18 many CASSPATGDTEAFF TGTGCCAGCTCACCGGCTACAGGGGACACTGAAGCTTTCTTT
TRBD1 TRBJ2-7 TRBV28 many CASSTGGQGDYEQYF TGTGCCAGCAGCACCGGGGGACAGGGAGACTACGAGCAGTACTTC
- TRBJ1-2 TRBV5-8 - CASSSATDYGYTF TGTGCCAGCAGCTCGGCGACGGACTATGGCTACACCTTC
TRBD2 TRBJ2-1 TRBV18 many CASSGGSLYNEQFF TGTGCCAGCTCAGGCGGGAGCCTCTACAATGAGCAGTTCTTC
TRBD2 TRBJ2-1 TRBV12-3/TRBV12-4 once CASSYATQRDSYNEQFF TGTGCCAGCAGTTACGCCACCCAGCGGGACTCCTACAATGAGCAGTTCTTC
- TRBJ1-6 TRBV5-1 few CASSLDGSSNSPLHF TGCGCCAGCAGCTTGGATGGGTCATCTAATTCACCCCTCCACTTT
TRBD1 TRBJ1-6 TRBV11-1 few CASSFGTAISSYNSPLHF TGTGCCAGCAGCTTCGGGACAGCTATAAGCTCCTATAATTCACCCCTCCACTTT
- TRBJ1-5 TRBV6-1 - CASRGSNQPQHF TGTGCCAGCAGGGGATCCAATCAGCCCCAGCATTTT
- TRBJ1-5 TRBV6-1 - CASKVGAPGEPQHF TGTGCCAGCAAGGTGGGGGCCCCGGGGGAGCCCCAGCATTTT
TRBD1 TRBJ1-5 TRBV27 many CASRSVGTGFQPQHF TGTGCCAGCAGATCGGTCGGGACAGGGTTCCAGCCCCAGCATTTT
- TRBJ1-5 TRBV9 many CASSVADGFNQPQHF TGTGCCAGCAGCGTAGCGGACGGCTTCAATCAGCCCCAGCATTTT
- TRBJ1-5 TRBV19 many CASSTLAGRSNQPQHF TGTGCCAGTAGTACCCTGGCGGGACGCAGCAATCAGCCCCAGCATTTT
- TRBJ2-5 TRBV2 many CASSRRQVRETQYF TGTGCCAGCAGCCGTAGACAGGTTCGGGAGACCCAGTACTTC
TRBD2 TRBJ2-7 TRBV18 - CASSPSAGGPYEQYF TGTGCCAGCTCTCCATCCGCGGGGGGCCCCTACGAGCAGTACTTC
TRBD1 TRBJ2-1 TRBV28 many CASTSGGARNEQFF TGTGCCTCCACCTCAGGGGGCGCGCGAAATGAGCAGTTCTTC
- TRBJ2-5 TRBV29-1 many CSGGAARETQYF TGCAGCGGGGGGGCGGCACGGGAGACCCAGTACTTC
- TRBJ1-6 TRBV2 many CASSGYGPSPLHF TGTGCCAGCAGTGGTTATGGACCATCACCCCTCCACTTT
- TRBJ1-1 TRBV30 many CACIISRGATEAFF TGTGCCTGCATAATTTCTCGGGGGGCTACTGAAGCTTTCTTT
- TRBJ2-2 TRBV4-1 - CASSPWTEPMNTGELFF TGCGCCAGCAGCCCGTGGACTGAACCAATGAACACCGGGGAGCTGTTTTTT
- TRBJ2-1 TRBV5-4 - CASRTGTYNEQFF TGTGCCAGCAGAACCGGGACCTACAATGAGCAGTTCTTC